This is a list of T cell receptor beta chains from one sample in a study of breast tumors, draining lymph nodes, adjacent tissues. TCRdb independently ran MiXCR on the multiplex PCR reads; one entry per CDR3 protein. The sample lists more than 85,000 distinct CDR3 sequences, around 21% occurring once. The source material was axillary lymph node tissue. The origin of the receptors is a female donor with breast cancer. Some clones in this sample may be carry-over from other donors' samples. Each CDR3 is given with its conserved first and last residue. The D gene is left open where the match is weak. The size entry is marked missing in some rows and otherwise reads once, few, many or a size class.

TGTGCCAGCAGCGTAGGGGCGGGTAGGGCACAAGAGACCCAGTACTTC	CASSVGAGRAQETQYF	TRBJ2-5	many	TRBV9	.
TGTGCCAGTAGTATGGGCGGCTACGAGCAGTACTTC	CASSMGGYEQYF	TRBJ2-7	many	TRBV19	.
TGTGCCAGCAGCTGGTCGGGGAGCGACGAGCAGTACTTC	CASSWSGSDEQYF	TRBJ2-7	many	TRBV5-5	.
TGTGCCAGCAGGAAAGGGGGTTCTGCCGAGCAGTACTTC	CASRKGGSAEQYF	TRBJ2-7	many	TRBV7-9	.
TGTGCCAGCAGCTATGCCGGGACAGGGGAGGACGAGCAGTACTTC	CASSYAGTGEDEQYF	TRBJ2-7	many	TRBV5-6	TRBD1
TGTGCCAGCAGCCTCCCGGCGGGGGCTCACGCCTACGAGCAGTACTTC	CASSLPAGAHAYEQYF	TRBJ2-7	few	TRBV28	.
TGTGCCAGCAGCTCTTCCGGGACAGGGGGCCATGAGCAGTACTTC	CASSSSGTGGHEQYF	TRBJ2-7	few	TRBV28	TRBD1
TGTGCCAGCAGTTTAACTCTAAGCGGCACAGATACGCAGTATTTT	CASSLTLSGTDTQYF	TRBJ2-3	.	TRBV27	.
TGTGCCAGCAGTGAATACGGGACAGGGGGCGTCGGGAAGCCCCAGCATTTT	CASSEYGTGGVGKPQHF	TRBJ1-5	many	TRBV2	TRBD1
TGTGCCAGCAGTGCGGGACAACGAAGATACGAGCAGTACTTC	CASSAGQRRYEQYF	TRBJ2-7	many	TRBV2	.
TGTGCCAGCAGCTTCCTAGACATTCGGGCTGCAACTAATGAAAAACTGTTTTTT	CASSFLDIRAATNEKLFF	TRBJ1-4	many	TRBV11-2	.
TGTGCCAGCAGCTTCGGGTCTGTTTGGGCGGGGTCCACCGGGGAGCTGTTTTTT	CASSFGSVWAGSTGELFF	TRBJ2-2	many	TRBV7-2	.
TGTGCCAGCAGCGACAGGGGAATGAAGTCAGATACGCAGTATTTT	CASSDRGMKSDTQYF	TRBJ2-3	.	TRBV2	TRBD1
TGTGCCAGCAGCTTAGAGGGACAGCCCTTCGATAGCTACACCTTC	CASSLEGQPFDSYTF	TRBJ1-2	many	TRBV7-9	TRBD1
TGTGCCAGTAGTTCCTGGACAGACAACGAGCAGTACTTC	CASSSWTDNEQYF	TRBJ2-7	many	TRBV19	.
TGTGCCAGCAGCTTATTCGGGACTAGCGGGATCGCCGGGGAGCAGTACTTC	CASSLFGTSGIAGEQYF	TRBJ2-7	many	TRBV7-2	TRBD2
TGCAGTGCTAGAGATCCTCGAAAAAGTCCCGAGCAGTACTTC	CSARDPRKSPEQYF	TRBJ2-7	many	TRBV20-1	.
TGCAGTGCTAGAGAGTGGGGTGGTGGCAATCAGCCCCAGCATTTT	CSAREWGGGNQPQHF	TRBJ1-5	many	TRBV20-1	.
TGTGCCAGCCAGCTGACACCAGAGACCCAGTACTTC	CASQLTPETQYF	TRBJ2-5	many	TRBV6-6	.
TGTGCCAGCAGCGTACGCGTCCTAGCGGGCACCGGGGAGCTGTTTTTT	CASSVRVLAGTGELFF	TRBJ2-2	many	TRBV9	TRBD2
TGTGCCAGCAGCTTCGATACAGGGTACAATTCACCCCTCCACTTT	CASSFDTGYNSPLHF	TRBJ1-6	once	TRBV7-8	.
TGCGCCAGCAGCCAAGATCCGGGACAGGCCGGGGAGCTGTTTTTT	CASSQDPGQAGELFF	TRBJ2-2	many	TRBV4-1	TRBD1
TGTGCCAGCGGATCTCTCGCGGGATCCTACGAGCAGTACTTC	CASGSLAGSYEQYF	TRBJ2-7	many	TRBV28	.
TGTGCCAGCAGGCTGAGCTCCTATAATTCACCCCTCCACTTT	CASRLSSYNSPLHF	TRBJ1-6	many	TRBV2	.
TGTGCCACCAGTGATCCCGGACAGGGCAGCGATACGCAGTATTTT	CATSDPGQGSDTQYF	TRBJ2-3	many	TRBV24-1	TRBD1
TGTGCCAGCAGCTTTCCTAGCGGGGGGGTGCGGGTCGAGCAGTACTTC	CASSFPSGGVRVEQYF	TRBJ2-7	many	TRBV7-2	TRBD2
TGCGCCAGCAGCTTTGTAACGGACGGTCTGGGAACCTACGAGCAGTACTTC	CASSFVTDGLGTYEQYF	TRBJ2-7	many	TRBV5-1	.
TGTGCCAGCAGCTTTCCGGACCAAGAGACCCAGTACTTC	CASSFPDQETQYF	TRBJ2-5	many	TRBV5-5	.
TGCGCCAGCAGCTTGGGGAGGGATTATGGCTACACCTTC	CASSLGRDYGYTF	TRBJ1-2	many	TRBV5-1	.
TGCAGTGCTAGAGATCAAACTAGTTGGTACGAGGACGAGCAGTACTTC	CSARDQTSWYEDEQYF	TRBJ2-7	many	TRBV20-1	.
TGTGCCAGTAGTATGTGGGGGGGAGCAACCTCCTACAATGAGCAGTTCTTC	CASSMWGGATSYNEQFF	TRBJ2-1	.	TRBV19	TRBD2
TGCGCCAGCAGCCAGGCGGGACTAGCGGGGGTAGGCACCGGGGAGCTGTTTTTT	CASSQAGLAGVGTGELFF	TRBJ2-2	.	TRBV4-1	TRBD2
TGTGCCAGCAGCTTGCAGGGCTCGGGTGAAAAACTGTTTTTT	CASSLQGSGEKLFF	TRBJ1-4	.	TRBV5-4	.
TGTGCCAGCAGCCTCTTTGGGGGGAGAGGGGGTGAGCAGTTCTTC	CASSLFGGRGGEQFF	TRBJ2-1	many	TRBV14	.
TGTGCCAGCAGCTTGGCGGGGCCGTGGGAGACCCAGTACTTC	CASSLAGPWETQYF	TRBJ2-5	many	TRBV5-6	.
TGTGCCAGCAGGACCCGGGACAGGGGGTTCTACGAGCAGTACTTC	CASRTRDRGFYEQYF	TRBJ2-7	many	TRBV6-5	TRBD1
TGTGCCAGCAGTCCCGGGCCCGGGACTAGCGCCCCAAGGCAGGAGACCCAGTACTTC	CASSPGPGTSAPRQETQYF	TRBJ2-5	few	TRBV27	TRBD2
TGTGCCAGCAGGCCAGGGGGGCGGGAGGGCCTGGGCACAGATACGCAGTATTTT	CASRPGGREGLGTDTQYF	TRBJ2-3	few	TRBV12-3/TRBV12-4	TRBD2
TGCAGTGCTAGTTTGAGGAAGGACTATGGCTACACCTTC	CSASLRKDYGYTF	TRBJ1-2	many	TRBV20-1	.
TGTGCTACCCGGACGGGGAGGGGGTGGATTGCAGATACGCAGTATTTT	CATRTGRGWIADTQYF	TRBJ2-3	many	TRBV2	.
TGTGCCAGCAGTGAAACGGCACCCTATGGCTACACCTTC	CASSETAPYGYTF	TRBJ1-2	few	TRBV6-1	.
TGTGCCAGCAGTTTAGGCGGAGCTAACTATGGCTACACCTTC	CASSLGGANYGYTF	TRBJ1-2	many	TRBV27	.
TGTGCCAGCATCCTGGACAGGACATCTGGAAACACCATATATTTT	CASILDRTSGNTIYF	TRBJ1-3	.	TRBV2	TRBD1
TGTGCCAGCAGTGAACCGGGTGGCAGAAGCTACACCTTC	CASSEPGGRSYTF	TRBJ1-2	many	TRBV6-1	.
TGTGCCAGCGGCCCGAGATTGGGCGGCGATCAGCCCCAGCATTTT	CASGPRLGGDQPQHF	TRBJ1-5	many	TRBV2	.
TGCAGCGTTGAAGATAGCGGGGGCCGCCAAGAGACCCAGTACTTC	CSVEDSGGRQETQYF	TRBJ2-5	.	TRBV29-1	TRBD2
TGTGCCAGCAGTTTATCAGGAGGACAGGGGCTTTACGAGCAGTACTTC	CASSLSGGQGLYEQYF	TRBJ2-7	few	TRBV28	TRBD1
TGCAGCGTTCACAGGGACAACCAAGAGACCCAGTACTTC	CSVHRDNQETQYF	TRBJ2-5	many	TRBV29-1	.
TGTGCCAGCCGGGGGACGGAACAAGAGACCCAGTACTTC	CASRGTEQETQYF	TRBJ2-5	few	TRBV18	.
TGTGCCAGCAGTGGACAGGCGATTGGCTACACCTTC	CASSGQAIGYTF	TRBJ1-2	few	TRBV6-6	TRBD1
TGTGCCTGGGGACCATCAGTTCTTTACGAGCAGTACTTC	CAWGPSVLYEQYF	TRBJ2-7	many	TRBV30	.
TGTGCCAGCAGTTTTCGCCCCTGGGTGGCGACAGGCCGGAGCTCCTACGAGCAGTACTTC	CASSFRPWVATGRSSYEQYF	TRBJ2-7	many	TRBV12-3/TRBV12-4	.